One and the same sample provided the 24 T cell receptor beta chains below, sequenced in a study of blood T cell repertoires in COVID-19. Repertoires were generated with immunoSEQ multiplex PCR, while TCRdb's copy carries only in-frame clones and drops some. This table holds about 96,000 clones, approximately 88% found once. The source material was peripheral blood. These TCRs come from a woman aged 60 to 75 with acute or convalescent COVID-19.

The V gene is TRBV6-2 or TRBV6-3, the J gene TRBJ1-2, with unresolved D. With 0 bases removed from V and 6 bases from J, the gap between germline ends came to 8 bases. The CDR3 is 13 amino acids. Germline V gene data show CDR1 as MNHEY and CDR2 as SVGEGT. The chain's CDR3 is CASSYSIRDGYTF. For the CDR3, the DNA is TGTGCCAGCAGTTACTCGATACGGGATGGCTACACCTTC.

The CDR3 region is CSAPRGETQYF. In DNA, the CDR3 is TGCAGTGCCCCAAGGGGGGAGACCCAGTACTTC. The chain uses TRBV20-1 and TRBJ2-5; D possibly corresponds to TRBD1 (6 bases). Trimming took 6 bases from V and 5 from J, leaving 10 bases between them. CDR3 size: 11 residues. Per the germline V gene, CDR1 is DFQATT and CDR2 is SNEGSKA (reference sequence).

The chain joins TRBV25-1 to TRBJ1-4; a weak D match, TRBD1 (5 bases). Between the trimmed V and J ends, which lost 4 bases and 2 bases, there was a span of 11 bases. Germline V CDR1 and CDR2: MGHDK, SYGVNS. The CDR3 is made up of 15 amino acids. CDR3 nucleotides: TGTGCCAGCAGTGCAGACAGAATGACTAATGAAAAACTGTTTTTT. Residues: CASSADRMTNEKLFF.

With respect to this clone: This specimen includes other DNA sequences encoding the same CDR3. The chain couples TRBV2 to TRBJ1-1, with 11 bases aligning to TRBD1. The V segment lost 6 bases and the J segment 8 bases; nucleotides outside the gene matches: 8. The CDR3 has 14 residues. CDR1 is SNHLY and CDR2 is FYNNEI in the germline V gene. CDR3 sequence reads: CASRGQGAGGEAFF. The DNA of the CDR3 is TGTGCCAGCAGAGGACAGGGGGCGGGGGGGGAAGCTTTCTTT. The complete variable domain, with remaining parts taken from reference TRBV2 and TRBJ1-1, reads EPEVTQTPSHQVTQMGQEVILRCVPISNHLYFYWYRQILGQKVEFLVSFYNNEISEKSEIFDDQFSVERPDGSNFTLKIRSTKLEDSAMYFCASRGQGAGGEAFFGQGTRLTVV.

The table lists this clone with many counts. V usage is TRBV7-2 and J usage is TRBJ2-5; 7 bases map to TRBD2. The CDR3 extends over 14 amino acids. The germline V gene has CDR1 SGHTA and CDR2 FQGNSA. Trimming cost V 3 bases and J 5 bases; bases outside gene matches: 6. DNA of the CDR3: TGTGCCAGCAGCTTTCAAGCGGGGAGGGAGACCCAGTACTTC. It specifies CASSFQAGRETQYF. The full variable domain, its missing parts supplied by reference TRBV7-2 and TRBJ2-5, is GAGVSQSPSNKVTEKGKDVELRCDPISGHTALYWYRQSLGQGLEFLIYFQGNSAPDKSGLPSDRFSAERTGGSVSTLTIQRTQQEDSAVYLCASSFQAGRETQYFGPGTRLLVL.

As DNA, the CDR3 is TGCAGCGTTCGAGGAGACACTGAAGCTTTCTTT. This sequence encodes CSVRGDTEAFF. The gene calls are TRBV29-1 and TRBJ1-1; D is ambiguous. The CDR3 spans 11 residues. CDR1 is SQVTM, CDR2 ANQGSEA, per germline. The V and J ends lost 5 bases and 3 bases respectively, with 7 bases between them. The complete variable domain, with remaining parts taken from reference TRBV29-1 and TRBJ1-1, reads SAVISQKPSRDICQRGTSLTIQCQVDSQVTMMFWYRQQPGQSLTLIATANQGSEATYESGFVIDKFPISRPNLTFSTLTVSNMSPEDSSIYLCSVRGDTEAFFGQGTRLTVV.

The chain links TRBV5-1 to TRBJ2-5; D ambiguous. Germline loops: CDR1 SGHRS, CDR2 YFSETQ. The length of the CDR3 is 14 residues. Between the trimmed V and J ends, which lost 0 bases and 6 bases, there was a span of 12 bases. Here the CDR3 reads CASSLDPEKKTQYF. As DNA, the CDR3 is TGCGCCAGCAGCTTGGACCCTGAGAAAAAGACCCAGTACTTC.

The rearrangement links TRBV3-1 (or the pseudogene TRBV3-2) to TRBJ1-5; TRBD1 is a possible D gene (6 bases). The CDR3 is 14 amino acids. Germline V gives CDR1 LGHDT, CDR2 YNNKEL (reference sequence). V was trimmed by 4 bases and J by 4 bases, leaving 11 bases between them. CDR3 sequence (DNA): TGTGCCAGCAGCCTACAGGGAGGGAATCAGCCCCAGCATTTT. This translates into CASSLQGGNQPQHF.

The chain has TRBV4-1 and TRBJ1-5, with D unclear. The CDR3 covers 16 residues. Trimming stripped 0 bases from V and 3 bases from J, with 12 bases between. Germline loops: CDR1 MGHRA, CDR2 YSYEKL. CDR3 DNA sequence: TGCGCCAGCAGCCAAGATGTTGGGCAGATCAATCAGCCCCAGCATTTT. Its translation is CASSQDVGQINQPQHF.

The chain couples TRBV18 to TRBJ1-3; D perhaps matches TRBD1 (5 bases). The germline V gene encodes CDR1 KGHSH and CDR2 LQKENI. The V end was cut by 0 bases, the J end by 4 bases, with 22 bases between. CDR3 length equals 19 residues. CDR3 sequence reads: CASSPPGFRQSHFGNTIYF. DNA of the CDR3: TGTGCCAGCTCACCACCGGGGTTTAGACAGAGTCATTTCGGAAACACCATATATTTT.

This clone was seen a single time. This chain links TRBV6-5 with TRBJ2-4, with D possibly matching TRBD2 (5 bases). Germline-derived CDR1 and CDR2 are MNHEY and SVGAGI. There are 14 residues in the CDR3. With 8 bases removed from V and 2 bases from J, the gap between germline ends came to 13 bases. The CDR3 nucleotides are TGTGCCAGCGCGTCAGGAGGCTCCAAAAACATTCAGTACTTC. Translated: CASASGGSKNIQYF.

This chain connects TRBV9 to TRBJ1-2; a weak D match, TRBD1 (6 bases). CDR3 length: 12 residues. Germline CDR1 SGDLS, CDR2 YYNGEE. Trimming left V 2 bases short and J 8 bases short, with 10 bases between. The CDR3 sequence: CASSVDSEGYTF. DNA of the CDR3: TGTGCCAGCAGCGTGGACAGTGAGGGCTACACCTTC.

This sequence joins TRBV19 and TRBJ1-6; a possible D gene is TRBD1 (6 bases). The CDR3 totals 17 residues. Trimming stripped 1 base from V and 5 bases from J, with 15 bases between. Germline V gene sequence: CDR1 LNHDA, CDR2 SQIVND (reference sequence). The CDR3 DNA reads TGTGCCAGTAGTATAGCCGCCGCGGGGGCAGATAATTCACCCCTCCACTTT. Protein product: CASSIAAAGADNSPLHF.

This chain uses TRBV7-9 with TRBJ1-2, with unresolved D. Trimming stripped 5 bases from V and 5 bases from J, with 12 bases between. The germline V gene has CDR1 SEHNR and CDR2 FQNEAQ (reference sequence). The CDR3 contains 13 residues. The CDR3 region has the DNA TGTGCCAGCAGCCTGCGACATGGGTATGGCTACACCTTC. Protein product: CASSLRHGYGYTF.

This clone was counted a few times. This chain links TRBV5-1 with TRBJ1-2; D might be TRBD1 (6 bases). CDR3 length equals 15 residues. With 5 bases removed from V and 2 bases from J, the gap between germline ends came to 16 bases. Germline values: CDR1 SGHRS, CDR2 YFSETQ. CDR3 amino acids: CASRLRTDKNYGYTF. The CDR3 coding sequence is TGCGCCAGCAGGCTGAGGACAGATAAAAACTATGGCTACACCTTC.

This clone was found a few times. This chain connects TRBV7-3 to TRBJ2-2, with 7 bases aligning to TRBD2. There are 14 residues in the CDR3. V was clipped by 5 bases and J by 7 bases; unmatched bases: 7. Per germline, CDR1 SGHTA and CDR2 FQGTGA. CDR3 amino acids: CASSGPLAGGELFF. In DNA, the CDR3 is TGTGCCAGCAGCGGACCTTTAGCGGGCGGGGAGCTGTTTTTT.

The CDR3: CASSSIREFNEKLFF. The CDR3 nucleotides read TGTGCCAGCAGTTCTATCCGGGAGTTTAATGAAAAACTGTTTTTT. The V and J genes are TRBV28 and TRBJ1-4, with D hard to call. Germline CDR1 MDHEN, CDR2 SYDVKM. The CDR3 covers 15 residues. The germline V and J ends were trimmed by 4 bases and 4 bases, with 13 bases remaining between them.

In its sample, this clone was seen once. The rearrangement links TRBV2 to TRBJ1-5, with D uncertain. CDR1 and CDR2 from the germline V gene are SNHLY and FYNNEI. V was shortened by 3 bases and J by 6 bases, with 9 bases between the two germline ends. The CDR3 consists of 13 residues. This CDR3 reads CASSDRSVQPQHF. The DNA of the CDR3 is TGTGCCAGCAGTGACAGGTCGGTTCAGCCCCAGCATTTT.

CDR3 in amino acids: CASSYGSTVTGNTIYF. CDR3 DNA: TGTGCCAGCAGTTACGGGAGTACAGTTACTGGAAACACCATATATTTT. The chain has TRBV28 and TRBJ1-3; D ambiguous. Trimming took 4 bases from V and 2 from J, leaving 15 bases between them. Germline V gene sequence: CDR1 MDHEN, CDR2 SYDVKM. The CDR3 is 16 residues long.

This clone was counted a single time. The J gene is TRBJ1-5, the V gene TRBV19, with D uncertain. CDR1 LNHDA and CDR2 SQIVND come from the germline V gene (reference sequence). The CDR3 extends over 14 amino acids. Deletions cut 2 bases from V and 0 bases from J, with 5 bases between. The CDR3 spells CASSISNSNQPQHF. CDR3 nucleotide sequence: TGTGCCAGTAGTATAAGCAATAGCAATCAGCCCCAGCATTTT. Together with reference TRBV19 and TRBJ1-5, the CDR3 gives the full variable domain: DGGITQSPKYLFRKEGQNVTLSCEQNLNHDAMYWYRQDPGQGLRLIYYSQIVNDFQKGDIAEGYSVSREKKESFPLTVTSAQKNPTAFYLCASSISNSNQPQHFGDGTRLSIL.

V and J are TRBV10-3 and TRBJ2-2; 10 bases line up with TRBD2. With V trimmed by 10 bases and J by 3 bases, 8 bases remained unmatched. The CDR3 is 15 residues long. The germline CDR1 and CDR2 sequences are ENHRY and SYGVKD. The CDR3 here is CATGRSGGDTGELFF. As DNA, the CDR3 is TGTGCCACCGGCCGGAGCGGGGGGGACACCGGGGAGCTGTTTTTT.

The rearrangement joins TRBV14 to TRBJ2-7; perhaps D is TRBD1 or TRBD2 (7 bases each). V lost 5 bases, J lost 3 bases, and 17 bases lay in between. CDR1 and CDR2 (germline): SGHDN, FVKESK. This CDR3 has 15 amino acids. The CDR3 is CASSKGRGPLYEQYF. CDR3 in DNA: TGTGCCAGCAGCAAAGGGAGGGGGCCTCTCTACGAGCAGTACTTC.

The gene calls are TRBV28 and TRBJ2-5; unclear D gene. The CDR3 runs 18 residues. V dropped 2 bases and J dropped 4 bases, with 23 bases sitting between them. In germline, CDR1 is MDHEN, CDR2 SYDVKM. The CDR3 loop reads CASSLPSASAPIGETQYF. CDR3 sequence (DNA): TGTGCCAGCAGTTTACCCTCTGCGAGCGCCCCGATCGGAGAGACCCAGTACTTC.

CDR3 protein: CASSPLWTNEKLFF. The CDR3 region has the DNA TGTGCCAGCAGCCCCCTATGGACTAATGAAAAACTGTTTTTT. This chain uses TRBV7-8 with TRBJ1-4; D ambiguous. With 5 bases removed from V and 2 bases from J, the gap between germline ends came to 9 bases. This CDR3 comprises 14 residues. Germline assignment: CDR1 SGHVS and CDR2 FQNEAQ.